This TCR beta chain is from a study of beta chain features in type 1 diabetes. Expressed TCRB transcripts were sequenced after all isolated RNA was converted to cDNA. TCRdb's copy holds only in-frame clones and misses some; the assay was immunoSEQ multiplex PCR. The table has more than 150,000 clones, about 13% seen once; the top ten hold around 0.63%. This clone was observed a handful of times. Germline V gene data show CDR1 as LNHNV and CDR2 as YYDKDF (reference sequence). The CDR3 length is 12 residues. The ends were cut back, 0 bases at V and 5 bases at J, with 2 bases in the middle. The clonotype was recovered from a woman under 30 in good health. The sequenced material came from central memory CD4+ T cells from blood. The chain has TRBV15 and TRBJ1-3; D is undetermined. The CDR3 DNA sequence: TGTGCCACCAGCAGAGACAGAAACACCATATATTTT. It yields the protein CATSRDRNTIYF.